The present T cell receptor (beta chain) was sequenced within a study of early T cells in non-severe SARS-CoV-2 infection. Study-wide background: Chains were not paired, and sequencing was done on bulk RNA from unsorted whole blood.

Whole-study findings and limits: VDJdb matches were skewed toward anti-spike CD8 T cell responses.

Each CDR3 protein is one row after TCRdb ran MiXCR on the 5' RACE reads. The sample consists of under 65,000 distinct CDR3 sequences, around 12% of them appearing once. This clonotype occurred a few times. Its antigen is as yet unknown. The V end was cut by 2 bases, the J end by 7 bases, with 9 bases between. This CDR3 region has 14 residues. Specimen: whole blood. The origin of this receptor is an adult who was a healthcare worker with PCR-confirmed SARS-CoV-2 infection or an uninfected control (not recorded which). The rearrangement joins TRBV12-3 or TRBV12-4 to TRBJ1-6; D call uncertain. For the CDR3, the DNA is TGTGCCAGCAGTTTATTTCGAGGGAATTCACCCCTCCACTTT. Translated, it gives CASSLFRGNSPLHF.